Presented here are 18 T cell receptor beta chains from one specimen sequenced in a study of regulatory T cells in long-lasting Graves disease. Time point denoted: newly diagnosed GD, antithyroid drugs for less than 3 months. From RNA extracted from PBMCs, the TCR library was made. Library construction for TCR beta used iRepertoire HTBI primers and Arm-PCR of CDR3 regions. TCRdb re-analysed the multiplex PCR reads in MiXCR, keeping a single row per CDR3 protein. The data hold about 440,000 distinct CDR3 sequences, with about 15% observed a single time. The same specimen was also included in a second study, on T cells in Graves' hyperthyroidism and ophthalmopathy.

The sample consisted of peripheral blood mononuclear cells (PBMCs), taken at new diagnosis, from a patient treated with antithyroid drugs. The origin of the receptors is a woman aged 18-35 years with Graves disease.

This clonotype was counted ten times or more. The CDR3 DNA sequence: TGTGCCAGCAGTTTTGACGGGAGTGGGGAGACCCAGTACTTC. Encoded protein: CASSFDGSGETQYF. J is TRBJ2-5 and V is TRBV28; a weak D match, TRBD2 (6 bases). The CDR3 runs 14 residues. From germline, CDR1 is MDHEN and CDR2 SYDVKM. V was shortened by 3 bases and J by 5 bases, with 13 bases between the two germline ends.

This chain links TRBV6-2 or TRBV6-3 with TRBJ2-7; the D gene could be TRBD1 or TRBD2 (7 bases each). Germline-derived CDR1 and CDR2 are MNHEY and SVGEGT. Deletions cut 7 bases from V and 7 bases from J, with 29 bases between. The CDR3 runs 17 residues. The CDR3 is CASNLASGTAGRVEQYF. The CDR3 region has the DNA TGTGCCAGCAACCTAGCTTCAGGGACAGCGGGAAGGGTTGAGCAGTACTTC.

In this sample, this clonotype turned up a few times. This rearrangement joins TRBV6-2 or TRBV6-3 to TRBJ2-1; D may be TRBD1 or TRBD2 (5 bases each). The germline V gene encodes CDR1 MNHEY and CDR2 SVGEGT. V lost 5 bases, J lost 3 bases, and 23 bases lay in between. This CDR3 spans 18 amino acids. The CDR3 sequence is CASSARLGVLASYNEQFF. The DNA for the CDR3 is TGTGCCAGCAGTGCTCGACTGGGGGTTCTAGCCAGCTACAATGAGCAGTTCTTC.

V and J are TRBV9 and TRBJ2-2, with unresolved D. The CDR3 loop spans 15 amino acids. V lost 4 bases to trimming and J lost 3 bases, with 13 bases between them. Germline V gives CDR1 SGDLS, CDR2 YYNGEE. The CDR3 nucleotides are TGTGCCAGCAGCAGAATGGGAACGCACACCGGGGAGCTGTTTTTT. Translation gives CASSRMGTHTGELFF.

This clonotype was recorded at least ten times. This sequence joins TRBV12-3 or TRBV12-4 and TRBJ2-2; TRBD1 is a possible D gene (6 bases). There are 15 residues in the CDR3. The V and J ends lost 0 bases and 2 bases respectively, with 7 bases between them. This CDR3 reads CASSLAGHNTGELFF. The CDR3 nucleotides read TGTGCCAGCAGTTTAGCGGGACATAACACCGGGGAGCTGTTTTTT.

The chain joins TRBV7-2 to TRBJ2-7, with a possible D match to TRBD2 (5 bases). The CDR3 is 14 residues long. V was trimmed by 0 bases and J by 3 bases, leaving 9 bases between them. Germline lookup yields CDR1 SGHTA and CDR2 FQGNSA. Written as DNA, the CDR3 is TGTGCCAGCAGCTTAGCCTGGGCGGGCTACGAGCAGTACTTC. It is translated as CASSLAWAGYEQYF.

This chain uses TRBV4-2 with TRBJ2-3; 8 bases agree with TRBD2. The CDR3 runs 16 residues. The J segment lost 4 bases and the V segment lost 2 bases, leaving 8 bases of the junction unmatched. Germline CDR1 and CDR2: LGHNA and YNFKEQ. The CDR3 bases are TGTGCCAGCAGCCAAAAGGCGGGAGGTGCCGCAGATACGCAGTATTTT. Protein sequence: CASSQKAGGAADTQYF.

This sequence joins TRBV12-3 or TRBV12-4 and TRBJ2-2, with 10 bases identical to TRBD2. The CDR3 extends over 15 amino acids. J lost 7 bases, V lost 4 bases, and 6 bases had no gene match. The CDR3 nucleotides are TGTGCCAGCAGTTCTCCTAGCGGGAGCGTCGGGGAGCTGTTTTTT. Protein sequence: CASSSPSGSVGELFF.

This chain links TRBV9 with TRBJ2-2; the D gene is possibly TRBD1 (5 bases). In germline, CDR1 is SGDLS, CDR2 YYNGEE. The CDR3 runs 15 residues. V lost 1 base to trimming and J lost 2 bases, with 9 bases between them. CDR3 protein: CASSVFDSNTGELFF. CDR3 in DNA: TGTGCCAGCAGCGTATTCGACAGTAACACCGGGGAGCTGTTTTTT.

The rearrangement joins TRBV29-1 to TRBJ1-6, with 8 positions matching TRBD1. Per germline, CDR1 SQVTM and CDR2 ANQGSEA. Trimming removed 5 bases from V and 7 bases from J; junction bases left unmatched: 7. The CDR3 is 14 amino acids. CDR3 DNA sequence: TGCAGCGTTTGGACAGGGACCGCGAATTCACCCCTCCACTTT. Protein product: CSVWTGTANSPLHF.

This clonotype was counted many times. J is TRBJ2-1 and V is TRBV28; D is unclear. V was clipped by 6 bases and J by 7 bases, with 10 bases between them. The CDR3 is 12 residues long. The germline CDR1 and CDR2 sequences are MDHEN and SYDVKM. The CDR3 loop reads CASRPPKNEQFF. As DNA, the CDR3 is TGTGCCAGCAGGCCCCCGAAGAATGAGCAGTTCTTC.

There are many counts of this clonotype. The CDR3 nucleotides read TGTGCCAGCAGCTTAGGGGAAACCTTCGTAGCCAAAAACATTCAGTACTTC. Translation gives CASSLGETFVAKNIQYF. The gene calls are TRBV7-9 and TRBJ2-4; D not certain. Germline CDR1 reads SEHNR; CDR2 reads FQNEAQ (reference sequence). Between the trimmed V and J ends, which lost 1 base and 0 bases, there was a span of 13 bases. CDR3 length: 17 residues.

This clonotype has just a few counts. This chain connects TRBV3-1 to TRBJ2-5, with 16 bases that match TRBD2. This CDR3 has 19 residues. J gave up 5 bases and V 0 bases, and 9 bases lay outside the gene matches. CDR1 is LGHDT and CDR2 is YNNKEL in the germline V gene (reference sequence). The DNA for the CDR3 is TGTGCCAGCAGCCAAGATTTTGGGACTAGCGGGAGGGCGCGGGAGACCCAGTACTTC. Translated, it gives CASSQDFGTSGRARETQYF.

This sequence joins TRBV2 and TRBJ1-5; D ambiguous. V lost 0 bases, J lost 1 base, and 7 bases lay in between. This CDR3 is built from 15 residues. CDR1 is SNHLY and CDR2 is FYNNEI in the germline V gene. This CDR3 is CASSEAGQSNQPQHF. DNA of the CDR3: TGTGCCAGCAGTGAAGCAGGCCAGAGCAATCAGCCCCAGCATTTT.

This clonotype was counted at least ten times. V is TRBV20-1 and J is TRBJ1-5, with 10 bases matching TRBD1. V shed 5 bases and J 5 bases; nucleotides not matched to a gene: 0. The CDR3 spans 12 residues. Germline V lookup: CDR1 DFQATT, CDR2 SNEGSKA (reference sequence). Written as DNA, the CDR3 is TGCAGTGCTGGACAGGGGGATCAGCCCCAGCATTTT. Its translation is CSAGQGDQPQHF.

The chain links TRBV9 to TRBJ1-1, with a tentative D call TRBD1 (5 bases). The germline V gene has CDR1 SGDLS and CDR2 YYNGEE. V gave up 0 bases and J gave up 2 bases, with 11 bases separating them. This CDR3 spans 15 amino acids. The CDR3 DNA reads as TGTGCCAGCAGCGTAGGAGGGGTCAGCAACACTGAAGCTTTCTTT. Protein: CASSVGGVSNTEAFF.

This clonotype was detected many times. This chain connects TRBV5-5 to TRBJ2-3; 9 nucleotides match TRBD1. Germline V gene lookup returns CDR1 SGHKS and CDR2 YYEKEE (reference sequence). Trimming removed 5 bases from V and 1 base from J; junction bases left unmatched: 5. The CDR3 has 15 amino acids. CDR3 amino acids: CASRWDRVGTDTQYF. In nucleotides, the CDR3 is TGTGCCAGCAGGTGGGACAGGGTAGGCACAGATACGCAGTATTTT. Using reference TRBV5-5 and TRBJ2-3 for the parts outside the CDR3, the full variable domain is DAGVTQSPTHLIKTRGQQVTLRCSPISGHKSVSWYQQVLGQGPQFIFQYYEKEERGRGNFPDRFSARQFPNYSSELNVNALLLGDSALYLCASRWDRVGTDTQYFGPGTRLTVL.

Written as DNA, the CDR3 is TGCGCCAGCAGCCAAGCAAGTAGTTTGCTCGAGCAGTACTTC. This translates into CASSQASSLLEQYF. The chain couples TRBV4-1 to TRBJ2-7; D call uncertain. V lost 1 base and J lost 6, with 13 bases in between. CDR1 MGHRA and CDR2 YSYEKL come from the germline V gene. This CDR3 region has 14 residues.